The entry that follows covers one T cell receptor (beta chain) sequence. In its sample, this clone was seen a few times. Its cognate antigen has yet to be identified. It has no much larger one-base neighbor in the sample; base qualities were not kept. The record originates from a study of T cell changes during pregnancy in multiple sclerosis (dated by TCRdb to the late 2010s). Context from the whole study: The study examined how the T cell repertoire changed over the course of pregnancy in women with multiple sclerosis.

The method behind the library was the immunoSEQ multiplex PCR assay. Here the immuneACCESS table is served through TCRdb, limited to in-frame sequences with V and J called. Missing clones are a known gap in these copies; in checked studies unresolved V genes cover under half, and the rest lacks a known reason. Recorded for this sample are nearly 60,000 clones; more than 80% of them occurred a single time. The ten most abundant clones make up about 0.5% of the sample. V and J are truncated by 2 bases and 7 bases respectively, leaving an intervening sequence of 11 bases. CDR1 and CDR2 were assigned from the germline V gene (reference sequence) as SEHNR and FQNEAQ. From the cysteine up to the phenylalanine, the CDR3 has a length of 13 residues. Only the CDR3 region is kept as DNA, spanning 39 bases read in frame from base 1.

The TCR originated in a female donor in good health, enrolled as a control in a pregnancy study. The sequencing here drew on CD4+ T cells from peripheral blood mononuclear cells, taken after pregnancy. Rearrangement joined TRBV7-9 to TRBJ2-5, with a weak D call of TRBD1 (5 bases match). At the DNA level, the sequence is TGTGCCAGCAGCTTACCAGGGTGGGGGACCCAGTACTTC. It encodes CASSLPGWGTQYF. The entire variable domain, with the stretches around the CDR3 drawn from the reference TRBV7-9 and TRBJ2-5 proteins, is DTGVSQNPRHKITKRGQNVTFRCDPISEHNRLYWYRQTLGQGPEFLTYFQNEAQLEKSRLLSDRFSAERPKGSFSTLEIQRTEQGDSAMYLCASSLPGWGTQYFGPGTRLLVL.